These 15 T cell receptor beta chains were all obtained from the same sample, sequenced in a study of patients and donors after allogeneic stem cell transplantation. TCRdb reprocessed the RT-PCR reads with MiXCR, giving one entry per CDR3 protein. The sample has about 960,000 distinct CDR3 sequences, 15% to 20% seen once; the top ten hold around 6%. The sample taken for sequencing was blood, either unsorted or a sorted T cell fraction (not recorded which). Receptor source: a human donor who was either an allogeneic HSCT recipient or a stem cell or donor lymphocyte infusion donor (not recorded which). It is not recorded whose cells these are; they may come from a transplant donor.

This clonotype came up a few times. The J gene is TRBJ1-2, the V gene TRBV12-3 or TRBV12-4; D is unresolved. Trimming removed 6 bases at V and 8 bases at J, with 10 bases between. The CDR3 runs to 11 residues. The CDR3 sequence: CASRPTGGYTF. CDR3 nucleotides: TGTGCCAGCAGACCCACTGGGGGCTACACCTTC.

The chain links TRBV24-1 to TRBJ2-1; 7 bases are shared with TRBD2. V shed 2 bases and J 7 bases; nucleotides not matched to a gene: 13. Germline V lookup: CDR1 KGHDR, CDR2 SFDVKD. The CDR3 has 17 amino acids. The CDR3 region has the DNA TGTGCCACCAGTGATTCCCCTAGGAGAGCGGGACGGAATGAGCAGTTCTTC. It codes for CATSDSPRRAGRNEQFF.

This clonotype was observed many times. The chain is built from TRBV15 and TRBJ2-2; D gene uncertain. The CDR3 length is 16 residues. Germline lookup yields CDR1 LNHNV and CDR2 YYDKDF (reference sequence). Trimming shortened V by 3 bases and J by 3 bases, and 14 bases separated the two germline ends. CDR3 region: CATSRRLIKDTGELFF. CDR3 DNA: TGTGCCACCAGCAGGCGACTCATAAAGGACACCGGGGAGCTGTTTTTT.

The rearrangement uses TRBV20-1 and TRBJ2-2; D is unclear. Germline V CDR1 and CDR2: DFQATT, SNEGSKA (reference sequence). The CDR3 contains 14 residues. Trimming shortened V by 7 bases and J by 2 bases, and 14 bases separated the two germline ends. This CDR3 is CSVPARANTGELFF. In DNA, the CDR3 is TGCAGTGTTCCGGCCCGAGCTAACACCGGGGAGCTGTTTTTT.

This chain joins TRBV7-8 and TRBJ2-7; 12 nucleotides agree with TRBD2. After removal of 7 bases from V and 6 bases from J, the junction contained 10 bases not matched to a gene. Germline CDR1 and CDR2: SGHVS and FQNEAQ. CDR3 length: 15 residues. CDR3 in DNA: TGTGCCAGCACCCCCCTGACTAGCGGGAGTAGCGAGCAGTACTTC. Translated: CASTPLTSGSSEQYF.

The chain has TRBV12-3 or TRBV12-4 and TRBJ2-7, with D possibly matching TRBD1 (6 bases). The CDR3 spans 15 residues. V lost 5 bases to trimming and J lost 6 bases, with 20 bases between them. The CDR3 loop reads CASSPRLRGRGEQYF. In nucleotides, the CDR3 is TGTGCCAGCAGTCCGAGACTCAGGGGTCGGGGCGAGCAGTACTTC.

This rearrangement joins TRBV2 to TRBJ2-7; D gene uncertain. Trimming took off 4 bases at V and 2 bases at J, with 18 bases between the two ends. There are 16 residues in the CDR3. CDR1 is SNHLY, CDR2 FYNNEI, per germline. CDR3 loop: CASSGLGAVDPYEQYF. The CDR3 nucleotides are TGTGCCAGCAGTGGTTTGGGCGCAGTAGACCCCTACGAGCAGTACTTC.

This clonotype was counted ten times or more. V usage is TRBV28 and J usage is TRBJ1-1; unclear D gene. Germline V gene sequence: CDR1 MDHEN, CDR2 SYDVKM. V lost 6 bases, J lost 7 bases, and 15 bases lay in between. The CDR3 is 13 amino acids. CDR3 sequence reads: CASRRVFILEAFF. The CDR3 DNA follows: TGTGCCAGCAGGAGGGTCTTCATTCTTGAAGCTTTCTTT.

The CDR3 sequence: CATQLVGSADNEQFF. In DNA, the CDR3 is TGTGCCACACAATTGGTAGGGAGCGCGGACAATGAGCAGTTCTTC. J is TRBJ2-1 and V is TRBV6-4, with D tentatively TRBD2 (5 bases). Trimming stripped 10 bases from V and 5 bases from J, with 21 bases between. CDR1 MRHNA and CDR2 SNTAGT come from the germline V gene. The CDR3 sequence is 15 residues long.

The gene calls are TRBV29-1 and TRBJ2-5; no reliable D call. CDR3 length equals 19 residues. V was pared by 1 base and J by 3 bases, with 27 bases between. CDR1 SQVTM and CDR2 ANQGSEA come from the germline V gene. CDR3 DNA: TGCAGCGTTGAAGGGTTGGGTGGCGGACCTTACGAACTCGAAGAGACCCAGTACTTC. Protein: CSVEGLGGGPYELEETQYF. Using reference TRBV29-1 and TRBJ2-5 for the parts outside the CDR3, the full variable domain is SAVISQKPSRDICQRGTSLTIQCQVDSQVTMMFWYRQQPGQSLTLIATANQGSEATYESGFVIDKFPISRPNLTFSTLTVSNMSPEDSSIYLCSVEGLGGGPYELEETQYFGPGTRLLVL.

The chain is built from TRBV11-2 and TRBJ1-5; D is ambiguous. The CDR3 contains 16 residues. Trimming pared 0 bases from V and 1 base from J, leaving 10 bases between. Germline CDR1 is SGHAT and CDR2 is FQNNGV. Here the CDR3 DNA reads TGTGCCAGCAGCTTAGATTCGGGCAGCAGCAATCAGCCCCAGCATTTT. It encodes CASSLDSGSSNQPQHF.

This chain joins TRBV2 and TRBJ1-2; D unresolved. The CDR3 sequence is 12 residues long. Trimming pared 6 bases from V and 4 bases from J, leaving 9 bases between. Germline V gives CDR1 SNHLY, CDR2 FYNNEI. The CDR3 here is CASSRKAYGYTF. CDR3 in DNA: TGTGCCAGCAGCCGAAAAGCCTATGGCTACACCTTC.

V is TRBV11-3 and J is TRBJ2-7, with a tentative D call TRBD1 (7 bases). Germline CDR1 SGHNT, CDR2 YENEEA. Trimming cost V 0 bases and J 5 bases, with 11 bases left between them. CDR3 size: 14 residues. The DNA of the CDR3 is TGTGCCAGCAGCTTAGAGGTCAGGGGGGACGAGCAGTACTTC. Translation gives CASSLEVRGDEQYF.

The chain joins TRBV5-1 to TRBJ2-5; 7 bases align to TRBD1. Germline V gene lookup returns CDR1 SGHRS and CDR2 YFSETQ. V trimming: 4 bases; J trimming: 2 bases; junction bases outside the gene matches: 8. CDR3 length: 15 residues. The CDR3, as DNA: TGCGCCAGCAGCCGCGCACAGGGGTTACAAGAGACCCAGTACTTC. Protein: CASSRAQGLQETQYF.

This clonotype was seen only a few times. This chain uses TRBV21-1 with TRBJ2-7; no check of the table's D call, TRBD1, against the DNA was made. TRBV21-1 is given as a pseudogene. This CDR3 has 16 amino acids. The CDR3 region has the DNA TGTGCCAGCAACCACTATTTGGCAGGGATGTTAGAGGAGCAGTACTTC. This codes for CASNHYLAGMLEEQYF.